Detailed here is one T cell receptor beta chain. Its antigen is not identified. Profiled with immunoSEQ multiplex PCR; TCRdb holds only in-frame clones, not every one. The data show over 120,000 clones, roughly 86% seen once. These data belong to a study of cytomegalovirus exposure and HLA in healthy donors. General observations from the study: Listed as cytomegalovirus-associated were over 150 TCR beta chains.

Trimming shortened V by 4 bases and J by 3 bases, and 3 bases separated the two germline ends. The CDR3 consists of 11 residues. Germline-derived CDR1 and CDR2 are SGHDN and FVKESK. These donors were members of the roughly 120-subject validation cohort, a group separate from the approximately 700-subject first cohort. The J gene is TRBJ1-1, the V gene TRBV14; no clear D. The TCR originated in a man aged 18-30 years in good health and CMV-seropositive. The material sequenced was PBMCs. The CDR3 DNA sequence: TGTGCCAGCAGCCCGTACACTGAAGCTTTCTTT. Translating it yields CASSPYTEAFF.